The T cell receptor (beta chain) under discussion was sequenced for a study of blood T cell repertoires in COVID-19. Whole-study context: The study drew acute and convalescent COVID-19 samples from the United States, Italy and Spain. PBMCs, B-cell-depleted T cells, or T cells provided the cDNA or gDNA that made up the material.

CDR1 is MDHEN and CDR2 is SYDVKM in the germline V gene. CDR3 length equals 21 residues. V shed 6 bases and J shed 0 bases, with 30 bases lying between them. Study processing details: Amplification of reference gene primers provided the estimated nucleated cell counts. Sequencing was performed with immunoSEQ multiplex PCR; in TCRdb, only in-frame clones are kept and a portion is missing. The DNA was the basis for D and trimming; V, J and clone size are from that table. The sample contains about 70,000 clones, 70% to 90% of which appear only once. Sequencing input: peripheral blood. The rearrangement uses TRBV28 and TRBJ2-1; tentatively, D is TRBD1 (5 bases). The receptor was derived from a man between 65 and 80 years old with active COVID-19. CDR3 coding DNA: TGTGCCAGCAGCCAAGACCGTCCCAGGGCAAAAACCCAGAGCTCCTACAATGAGCAGTTCTTC. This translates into CASSQDRPRAKTQSSYNEQFF.